Listed below are T cell receptor beta chains from one sample, sequenced in a study of CXCR3-negative and CXCR3-positive naive CD8 T cells. TCRdb reprocessed the 5' RACE reads, keeping one entry per CDR3 protein, no DNA. Recorded here are around 81,000 distinct CDR3 sequences; the top ten clones represent roughly 1.5%. Input material: naive CXCR3- CD8+ T cells from blood. The receptors were sampled from a human donor in good health. Some clones in this sample may be carry-over from other donors' samples. Both conserved end residues are part of each CDR3.

J: TRBJ1-4; V: TRBV7-9; CDR3: CASSQRQGLANEKLFF
J: TRBJ2-2; V: TRBV14; CDR3: CASSQVPFSGELFF
J: TRBJ2-7; V: TRBV28; CDR3: CASSFRGVLTYEQYF
J: TRBJ1-1; V: TRBV20-1; CDR3: CSSLAGRNTEAFF
J: TRBJ2-7; V: TRBV28; CDR3: CASRPPGQGYEQYF
J: TRBJ2-2; V: TRBV3-1; CDR3: CASSLNGGELFF
J: TRBJ2-2; V: TRBV29-1; CDR3: CSAPRVDTGELFF
J: TRBJ2-7; V: TRBV29-1; CDR3: CSVRQGGTYEQYF
J: TRBJ2-4; V: TRBV12-3/TRBV12-4; CDR3: CASGGGLDIQYF
J: TRBJ2-3; V: TRBV14; CDR3: CASSQDAQGAFTDTQYF
J: TRBJ1-4; V: TRBV4-1; CDR3: CASSPTGLLEKLFF
J: TRBJ1-2; V: TRBV29-1; CDR3: CSVVAGGGYGYTF
J: TRBJ2-3; V: TRBV6-5; CDR3: CASSLRLAGRTDTQYF
J: TRBJ1-2; V: TRBV28; CDR3: CASSLRQGAPGGYTF
J: TRBJ2-1; V: TRBV4-3; CDR3: CASSQTSFSYNEQFF
J: TRBJ1-1; V: TRBV29-1; CDR3: CSVEGGGTEAFF
J: TRBJ2-7; V: TRBV29-1; CDR3: CSVEDSGASYEQYF
J: TRBJ1-1; V: TRBV4-3; CDR3: CASSQGVGLWDTEAFF
J: TRBJ1-1; V: TRBV4-1; CDR3: CASSQASGNTEAFF
J: TRBJ2-1; V: TRBV7-9; CDR3: CASSLSGGLADDNEQFF
J: TRBJ2-7; V: TRBV4-1; CDR3: CASSQAGPLQTGVYEQYF
J: TRBJ2-2; V: TRBV6-1; CDR3: CASSGTSVGELFF
J: TRBJ2-5; V: TRBV11-2; CDR3: CASRWMGRPVETQYF
J: TRBJ2-3; V: TRBV29-1; CDR3: CSVEVLGAVTDTQYF
J: TRBJ2-4; V: TRBV21-1; CDR3: CASSKVYSPSAKNIQYF
J: TRBJ1-2; V: TRBV29-1; CDR3: CSVEEGTGSYGYTF
J: TRBJ2-2; V: TRBV27; CDR3: CASSPLGQVDTGELFF
J: TRBJ2-1; V: TRBV7-3; CDR3: CASSLAGGNEQFF
J: TRBJ2-7; V: TRBV28; CDR3: CASSFAGGPSYEQYF
J: TRBJ2-5; V: TRBV6-2/TRBV6-3; CDR3: CASRLSSGGLETQYF
J: TRBJ1-2; V: TRBV11-2; CDR3: CASSLGVVGYTF
J: TRBJ2-7; V: TRBV20-1; CDR3: CSASAPGQRGANYEQYF
J: TRBJ1-4; V: TRBV4-3; CDR3: CASSHSLGDGEKLFF
J: TRBJ1-1; V: TRBV29-1; CDR3: CSAGSGTEAFF
J: TRBJ2-1; V: TRBV28; CDR3: CASKAPRGISENEQFF
J: TRBJ2-1; V: TRBV3-1; CDR3: CASSQVGAGGFFYEQFF
J: TRBJ2-1; V: TRBV28; CDR3: CASSPTGGRSYNEQFF
J: TRBJ2-7; V: TRBV5-1; CDR3: CASTAAGTAAREQYF
J: TRBJ2-7; V: TRBV11-2; CDR3: CASSLNGRDRSYEQYF
J: TRBJ1-2; V: TRBV7-9; CDR3: CASSRREESNYGYTF
J: TRBJ2-1; V: TRBV2; CDR3: CASEGDNEQFF
J: TRBJ1-2; V: TRBV29-1; CDR3: CSVAGTGGRGYTF
J: TRBJ1-1; V: TRBV7-8; CDR3: CASSLGAANTEAFF
J: TRBJ2-1; V: TRBV12-3/TRBV12-4; CDR3: CASSPRDRVNEQFF
J: TRBJ2-1; V: TRBV10-3; CDR3: CAISLPSPRDNEQFF